The rows below give T cell receptor beta chains drawn from one sample of a study of persistence of HIV-infected CD4 T cells. The assay was immunoSEQ multiplex PCR, and TCRdb's table has in-frame clones only and misses some. Among about 40,000 clones listed, 80% were seen once. Antigen specificity for these receptors is unknown. This sample comprised CD4+ T cells sorted from PBMCs after roughly 19-hour stimulation, obtained from a patient who received antiretroviral therapy. The receptors were sampled from an adult man with HIV who was CMV-seropositive. Each CDR3 is given without its conserved first and last residue.

TRBV4-1	TRBJ1-2	ASSQTGQSGYT
TRBV9	TRBJ2-5	ASSVVAGGPRETQY
TRBV6-5	TRBJ2-1	ASMPGTGAYNEQF
TRBV10-3	TRBJ1-5	ATADSSNQPQH
TRBV28	TRBJ1-5	ASSGLYQPQH
TRBV7-9	TRBJ1-2	ASSLWDRGRGYGYT
TRBV4-1	TRBJ2-2	ASSQVGGGDVGELF
TRBV19	TRBJ2-7	ASSIDLTTFYEQY
TRBV5-4	TRBJ2-2	ASSSLAGADTGELF
TRBV2	TRBJ1-5	ASSEMEQRENQPQH
TRBV6-5	TRBJ1-1	ASRLPGGGSEAF
TRBV4-1	TRBJ1-5	ASSRSDRGNQPQH
TRBV18	TRBJ1-4	ASSPQGAANEKLF
TRBV7-8	TRBJ1-1	ASSPGTANTEAF
TRBV10-2	TRBJ2-1	ASSEGWNEQF
TRBV7-6	TRBJ2-5	ASSLVGGGGTETQY
TRBV6-1	TRBJ1-3	ASSGDRGQGFGRNTIY
TRBV6-1	TRBJ1-1	ASSESHRDTEAF
TRBV7-2	TRBJ2-1	ASSYRKAGQYNEQF
TRBV29-1	TRBJ2-3	SVSPSSTDTQY
TRBV6-5	TRBJ2-7	ASSYSSGGLYEQY
TRBV19	TRBJ1-4	ASSDELEKLF
TRBV6-1	TRBJ1-2	ASSEIDYGYT
TRBV13	TRBJ1-6	ASSLGRSSPLH
TRBV6-5	TRBJ1-2	ASSIQGAQGYT
TRBV19	TRBJ1-5	ASSIQGTNQPQH
TRBV5-5	TRBJ1-1	ASSLVWGSEAF
TRBV6-5	TRBJ2-1	ASSYSGPNEQF
TRBV12-5	TRBJ1-5	ASGPGQATYQPQH
TRBV27	TRBJ1-3	ASSATGLGNTIY
TRBV19	TRBJ1-5	ASSMNIGLLDQPQH
TRBV5-4	TRBJ1-1	ASSGPQGTGNTEAF
TRBV2	TRBJ1-6	ASSRDSLWNSPLH
TRBV5-1	TRBJ1-3	ASSSAPGFNSGNTIY
TRBV4-1	TRBJ1-4	ASSLRTRGGTNEKLF
TRBV14	TRBJ2-4	ASSEPPSDIQY
TRBV28	TRBJ2-1	ACMWGQGSYNEQF
TRBV24-1	TRBJ2-1	ATEDRSYNEQF
TRBV14	TRBJ2-1	ASSRLAGGYNEQF